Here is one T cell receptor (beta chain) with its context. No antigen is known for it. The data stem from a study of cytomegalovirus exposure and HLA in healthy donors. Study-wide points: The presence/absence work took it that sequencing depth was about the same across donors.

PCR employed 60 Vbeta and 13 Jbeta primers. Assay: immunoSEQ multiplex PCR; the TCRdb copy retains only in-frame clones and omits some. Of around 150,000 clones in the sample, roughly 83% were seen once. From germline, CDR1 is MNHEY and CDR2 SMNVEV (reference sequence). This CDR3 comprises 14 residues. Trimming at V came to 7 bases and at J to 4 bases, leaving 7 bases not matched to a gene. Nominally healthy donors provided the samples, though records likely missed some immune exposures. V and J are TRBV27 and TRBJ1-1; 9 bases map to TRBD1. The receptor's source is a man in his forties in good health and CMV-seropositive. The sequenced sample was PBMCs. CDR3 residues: CASNIQGAVTEAFF. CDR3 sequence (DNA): TGTGCCAGCAACATACAGGGGGCGGTCACTGAAGCTTTCTTT.